These 18 T cell receptor beta chains originate from one sample sequenced in a study of technical replicates of blood from a handful of donors. Produced via immunoSEQ multiplex PCR; TCRdb's table is partial and in-frame only. The sample carries more than 9,000 clones, 94% recorded once. Sequenced: PBMCs. Receptors were obtained from a human donor in good health.

The chain recombines TRBV15 with TRBJ2-4; 8 bases are a match to TRBD1. The germline V gene has CDR1 LNHNV and CDR2 YYDKDF (reference sequence). With 4 bases clipped from V and 4 bases from J, the junction kept 3 bases outside the gene matches. This CDR3 contains 14 residues. The CDR3, as DNA: TGTGCCACCAGCATAGGGGACAGGAAAAACATTCAGTACTTC. Protein product: CATSIGDRKNIQYF.

The CDR3 sequence is CASSQEDRGQTQYF. Here the CDR3 DNA reads TGTGCCAGCAGCCAGGAAGACAGGGGACAGACCCAGTACTTC. The chain joins TRBV4-2 to TRBJ2-5; TRBD1 agrees at 8 bases. Germline values: CDR1 LGHNA, CDR2 YNFKEQ. Unmatched junction bases numbered 6, after V lost 3 bases and J lost 6 bases. CDR3 length: 14 amino acids.

The CDR3 coding sequence is TGCGCCAGCAGCCAGGGGAGTGGCGAAAAACTGTTTTTT. Its protein is CASSQGSGEKLFF. J is TRBJ1-4 and V is TRBV10-1, with D possibly TRBD1 on 6 matching bases. CDR1 is WNHNN and CDR2 is SYGVQD in the germline V gene (reference sequence). This CDR3 region has 13 residues. Between the trimmed V and J ends, which lost 6 bases and 8 bases, there was a span of 13 bases.

This rearrangement joins TRBV7-9 to TRBJ1-1; 10 bases are a match to TRBD1. Germline values: CDR1 SEHNR, CDR2 FQNEAQ (reference sequence). CDR3 length: 14 residues. Trimming cost V 5 bases and J 1 base; bases outside gene matches: 1. The DNA of the CDR3 is TGTGCCAGCAGCCGACAGGGGGCGAACACTGAAGCTTTCTTT. It codes for CASSRQGANTEAFF.

The chain has TRBV19 and TRBJ2-7; perhaps TRBD2 as D (6 bases). Trimming took 0 bases from V and 3 from J, leaving 6 bases between them. This CDR3 has 13 amino acids. Germline V CDR1 and CDR2: LNHDA, SQIVND (reference sequence). The CDR3, as DNA: TGTGCCAGTAGTATAGACGGGGGCTACGAGCAGTACTTC. Translating gives CASSIDGGYEQYF.

The genes are TRBV2 and TRBJ2-7; 10 bases are shared with TRBD2. Looked up from germline, CDR1 is SNHLY and CDR2 is FYNNEI. V lost 3 bases, J lost 1 base, and 12 bases stayed unmatched. The CDR3 runs to 18 residues. The CDR3 spells CASSEGLATGFPSYEQYF. CDR3 nucleotides: TGTGCCAGCAGTGAGGGACTAGCGACGGGGTTTCCTTCCTACGAGCAGTACTTC.

The chain combines TRBV4-2 with TRBJ2-5, with a weak D call TRBD2 (5 bases). The V end was cut by 0 bases, the J end by 4 bases, with 15 bases between. This CDR3 spans 16 amino acids. Looked up from germline, CDR1 is LGHNA and CDR2 is YNFKEQ. The CDR3 bases are TGTGCCAGCAGCCAAGATATCACACCGGGGAGAGAGACCCAGTACTTC. Translated, it gives CASSQDITPGRETQYF.

V usage is TRBV7-8 and J usage is TRBJ2-7; 13 bases agree with TRBD2. Germline-derived CDR1 and CDR2 are SGHVS and FQNEAQ. CDR3 size: 19 residues. Losses at the gene ends were 6 bases for V and 2 bases for J; bases not matched to a gene: 16. The CDR3 protein is CASRAPWWTSGSGPYEQYF. In DNA, the CDR3 is TGTGCCAGCAGGGCTCCTTGGTGGACTAGCGGGAGTGGACCCTACGAGCAGTACTTC.

This chain links TRBV19 with TRBJ1-2, with D possibly matching TRBD1 (6 bases). The CDR3 has 14 residues. CDR1 and CDR2 from the germline V gene are LNHDA and SQIVND (reference sequence). The V and J ends lost 2 bases and 7 bases respectively, with 14 bases between them. The CDR3 region is CASSILLTGFGYTF. The DNA for the CDR3 is TGTGCCAGTAGTATACTTTTGACAGGATTTGGCTACACCTTC.

The gene calls are TRBV6-5 and TRBJ1-5; 7 bases agree with TRBD1. Germline CDR1 MNHEY, CDR2 SVGAGI. V lost 6 bases, J lost 9 bases, and 11 bases stayed unmatched. CDR3 length: 14 residues. The CDR3 DNA reads TGTGCCAGCAGCCACGGAGGGGGCGAGAGGCCCCAGCATTTT. Translating it yields CASSHGGGERPQHF.

The chain links TRBV27 to TRBJ1-5, with TRBD1 matching 8 bases. V shed 6 bases and J 0 bases; nucleotides not matched to a gene: 4. The germline CDR1 and CDR2 sequences are MNHEY and SMNVEV (reference sequence). CDR3 size: 15 residues. CDR3: CASSRTGNSNQPQHF. DNA of the CDR3: TGTGCCAGCAGCAGGACAGGGAATAGCAATCAGCCCCAGCATTTT.

V and J are TRBV28 and TRBJ2-6, with D possibly TRBD2 on 6 matching bases. CDR1 and CDR2 from the germline V gene are MDHEN and SYDVKM. This CDR3 region has 15 residues. V was clipped by 6 bases and J by 4 bases, with 13 bases between them. CDR3 nucleotide sequence: TGTGCCAGCAGCTCAACTGCGGGGGGGGCCAACGTCCTGACTTTC. Residues: CASSSTAGGANVLTF.

V is TRBV5-1 and J is TRBJ2-1, with 15 bases aligning to TRBD2. The germline CDR1 and CDR2 sequences are SGHRS and YFSETQ. After removal of 0 bases from V and 11 bases from J, the junction contained 6 bases not matched to a gene. The CDR3 consists of 16 residues. CDR3 sequence: CASSLAGGLAGGQQFF. In DNA, the CDR3 is TGCGCCAGCAGCTTGGCCGGGGGACTAGCGGGAGGCCAGCAGTTCTTC.

The table lists this clone with a few counts. The chain couples TRBV5-1 to TRBJ1-1; 7 bases are shared with TRBD1. Germline V CDR1 and CDR2: SGHRS, YFSETQ. The CDR3 is 14 amino acids. V lost 4 bases and J lost 2; bases outside the gene matches: 5. The CDR3 spells CASSVQGINTEAFF. The CDR3 bases are TGCGCCAGCAGCGTACAGGGGATAAACACTGAAGCTTTCTTT.

The rearrangement joins TRBV7-3 to TRBJ2-5; TRBD2 might be the D (5 bases). Germline loops: CDR1 SGHTA, CDR2 FQGTGA. V lost 4 bases and J 4 bases, leaving 16 bases between the germline ends. The CDR3 sequence is 15 residues long. The CDR3 nucleotides read TGTGCCAGCAGCTCTGGCAGAGGGAAGGGAGAGACCCAGTACTTC. Translation: CASSSGRGKGETQYF. Supplemented by reference TRBV7-3 and TRBJ2-5, the full variable domain reads GAGVSQTPSNKVTEKGKYVELRCDPISGHTALYWYRQSLGQGPEFLIYFQGTGAADDSGLPNDRFFAVRPEGSVSTLKIQRTERGDSAVYLCASSSGRGKGETQYFGPGTRLLVL.

The chain has TRBV14 and TRBJ2-1, with TRBD2 matching 10 bases. This CDR3 spans 17 amino acids. Trimming cost V 2 bases and J 6 bases; bases outside gene matches: 10. Germline values: CDR1 SGHDN, CDR2 FVKESK. The DNA for the CDR3 is TGTGCCAGCAGCCAACAATCTCTAGCGGGAGTACGCAATGAGCAGTTCTTC. Its translation is CASSQQSLAGVRNEQFF.

The chain joins TRBV10-3 to TRBJ2-7, with 9 bases lining up with TRBD2. V dropped 0 bases and J dropped 5; count of bases not matched to a gene: 8. Germline values: CDR1 ENHRY, CDR2 SYGVKD. The CDR3 totals 16 residues. The CDR3 region has the DNA TGTGCCATCAGTGAGTCTAGCGGGAGCTGGCAAAACGAGCAGTACTTC. Translated: CAISESSGSWQNEQYF.

The chain combines TRBV27 with TRBJ2-7; the D gene is possibly TRBD1 (5 bases). Trimming cost V 4 bases and J 4 bases, with 14 bases left between them. CDR3 length: 14 residues. The germline V gene has CDR1 MNHEY and CDR2 SMNVEV (reference sequence). CDR3 loop: CASSSKGDKYEQYF. The CDR3 nucleotides read TGTGCCAGCAGTTCTAAAGGGGATAAATACGAGCAGTACTTC.